This TCR beta chain was recovered during a study of blood T cell repertoires in COVID-19. Per the study methods: From reference gene primer amplification, estimates of nucleated cell counts were derived. This table comes from immunoSEQ multiplex PCR, and its TCRdb copy is limited to in-frame clones, with some not included. Clone size and V and J calls were adopted from that table, with D and trimming inferred from the DNA. The repertoire consists of roughly 100,000 clones, with around four fifths occurring once and the leading ten covering around 10%. The V end lost 6 bases, the J end lost 4 bases, and 24 bases lay between the germline ends. From germline, CDR1 is MNHEY and CDR2 SVGEGT. The CDR3 is made up of 17 amino acids.

The chain links TRBV6-2 or TRBV6-3 to TRBJ1-1, with D perhaps TRBD1 (5 bases). This receptor was taken from a woman older than 75 with acute or convalescent COVID-19. Material for sequencing was peripheral blood. CDR3 DNA: TGTGCCAGCAGCCCGGGTTCTCGGGGGGTTAGGGTCACTGAAGCTTTCTTT. Translation gives CASSPGSRGVRVTEAFF.